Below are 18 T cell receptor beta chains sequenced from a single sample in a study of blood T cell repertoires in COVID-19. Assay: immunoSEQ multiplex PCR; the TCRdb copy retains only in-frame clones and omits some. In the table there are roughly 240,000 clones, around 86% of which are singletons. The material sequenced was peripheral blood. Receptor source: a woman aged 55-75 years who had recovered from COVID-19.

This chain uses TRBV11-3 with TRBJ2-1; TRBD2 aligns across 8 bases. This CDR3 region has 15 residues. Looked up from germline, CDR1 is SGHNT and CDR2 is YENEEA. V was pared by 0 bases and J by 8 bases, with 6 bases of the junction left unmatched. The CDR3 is CASSLDGGGTDEQFF. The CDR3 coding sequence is TGTGCCAGCAGCTTAGACGGCGGGGGGACGGATGAGCAGTTCTTC. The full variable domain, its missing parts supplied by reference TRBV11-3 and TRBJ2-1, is EAGVVQSPRYKIIEKKQPVAFWCNPISGHNTLYWYLQNLGQGPELLIRYENEEAVDDSQLPKDRFSAERLKGVDSTLKIQPAELGDSAVYLCASSLDGGGTDEQFFGPGTRLTVL.

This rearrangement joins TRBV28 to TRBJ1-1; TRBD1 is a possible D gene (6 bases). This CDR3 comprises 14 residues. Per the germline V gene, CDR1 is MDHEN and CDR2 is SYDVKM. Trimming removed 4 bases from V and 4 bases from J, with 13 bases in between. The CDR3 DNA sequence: TGTGCCAGCAGTTCAAGACAGGTTAGCACTGAAGCTTTCTTT. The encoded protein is CASSSRQVSTEAFF. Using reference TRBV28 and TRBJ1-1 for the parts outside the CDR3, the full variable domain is DVKVTQSSRYLVKRTGEKVFLECVQDMDHENMFWYRQDPGLGLRLIYFSYDVKMKEKGDIPEGYSVSREKKERFSLILESASTNQTSMYLCASSSRQVSTEAFFGQGTRLTVV.

The CDR3 DNA follows: TGTGCCATCAGGAGACAGGGGGACACTGAAGCTTTCTTT. Amino acid sequence: CAIRRQGDTEAFF. The chain joins TRBV10-3 to TRBJ1-1; 9 bases align to TRBD1. The J segment lost 3 bases and the V segment lost 6 bases, leaving 2 bases of the junction unmatched. CDR3 length: 13 residues. Germline values: CDR1 ENHRY, CDR2 SYGVKD.

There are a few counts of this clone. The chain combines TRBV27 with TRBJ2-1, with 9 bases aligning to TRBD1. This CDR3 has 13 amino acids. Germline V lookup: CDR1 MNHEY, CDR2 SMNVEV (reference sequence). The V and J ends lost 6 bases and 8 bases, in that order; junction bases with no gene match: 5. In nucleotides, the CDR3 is TGTGCCAGCAGGCGCACAGGGGGCGATGAGCAGTTCTTC. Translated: CASRRTGGDEQFF.

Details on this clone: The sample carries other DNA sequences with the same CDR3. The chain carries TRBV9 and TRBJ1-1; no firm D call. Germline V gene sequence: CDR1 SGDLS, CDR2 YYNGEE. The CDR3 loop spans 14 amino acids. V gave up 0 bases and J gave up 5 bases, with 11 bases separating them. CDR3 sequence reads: CASSVGGGHTEAFF. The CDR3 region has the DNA TGTGCCAGCAGCGTAGGAGGAGGGCATACTGAAGCTTTCTTT.

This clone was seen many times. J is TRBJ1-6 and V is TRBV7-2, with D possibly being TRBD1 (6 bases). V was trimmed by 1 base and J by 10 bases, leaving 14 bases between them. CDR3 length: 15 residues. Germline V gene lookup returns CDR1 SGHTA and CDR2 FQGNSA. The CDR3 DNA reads TGTGCCAGCAGCTTAGGACCGGACAGAGGATCACCCCTCCACTTT. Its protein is CASSLGPDRGSPLHF.

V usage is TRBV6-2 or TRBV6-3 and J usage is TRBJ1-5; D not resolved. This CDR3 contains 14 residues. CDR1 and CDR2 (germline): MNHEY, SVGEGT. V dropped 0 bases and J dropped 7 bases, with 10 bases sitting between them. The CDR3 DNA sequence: TGTGCCAGCAGTTACTCGCCCAGTCAGCAGCCCCAGCATTTT. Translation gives CASSYSPSQQPQHF.

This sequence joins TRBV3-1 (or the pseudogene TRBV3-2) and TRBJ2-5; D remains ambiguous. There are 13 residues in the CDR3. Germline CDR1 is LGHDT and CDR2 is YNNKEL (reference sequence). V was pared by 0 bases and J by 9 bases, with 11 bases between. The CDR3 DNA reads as TGTGCCAGCAGCCAAGATCTAGACGGATCCCAGTACTTC. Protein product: CASSQDLDGSQYF.

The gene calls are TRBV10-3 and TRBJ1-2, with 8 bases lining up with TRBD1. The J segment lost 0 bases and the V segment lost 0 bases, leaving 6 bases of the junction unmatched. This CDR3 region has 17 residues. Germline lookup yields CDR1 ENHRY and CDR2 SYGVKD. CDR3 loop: CAISESLGQGTNYGYTF. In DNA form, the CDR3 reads TGTGCCATCAGTGAGTCCCTCGGACAGGGCACTAACTATGGCTACACCTTC.

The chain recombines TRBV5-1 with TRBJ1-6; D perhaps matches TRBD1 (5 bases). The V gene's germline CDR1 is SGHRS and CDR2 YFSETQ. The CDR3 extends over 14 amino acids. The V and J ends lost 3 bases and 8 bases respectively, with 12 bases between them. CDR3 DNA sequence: TGCGCCAGCAGCTCCCCAGGGTTGGATTCACCCCTCCACTTT. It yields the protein CASSSPGLDSPLHF.

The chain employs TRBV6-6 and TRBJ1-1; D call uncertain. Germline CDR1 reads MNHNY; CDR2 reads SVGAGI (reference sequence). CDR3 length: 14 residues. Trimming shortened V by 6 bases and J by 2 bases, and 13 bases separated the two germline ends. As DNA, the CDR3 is TGTGCCAGCAGCATTTGGGGAGCAAACACTGAAGCTTTCTTT. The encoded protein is CASSIWGANTEAFF.

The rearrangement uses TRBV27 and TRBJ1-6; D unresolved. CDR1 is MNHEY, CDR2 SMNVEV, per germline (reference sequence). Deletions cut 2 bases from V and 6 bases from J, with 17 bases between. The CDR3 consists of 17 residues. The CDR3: CASSLMGGGGTNSPLHF. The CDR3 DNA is TGTGCCAGCAGTTTAATGGGTGGTGGCGGAACTAATTCACCCCTCCACTTT.

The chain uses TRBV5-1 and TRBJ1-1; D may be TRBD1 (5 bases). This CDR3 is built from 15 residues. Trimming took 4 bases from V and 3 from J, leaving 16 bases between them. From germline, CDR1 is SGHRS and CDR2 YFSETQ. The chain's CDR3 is CASSLFQGSDTEAFF. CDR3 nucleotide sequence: TGCGCCAGCAGCCTATTCCAGGGATCGGACACTGAAGCTTTCTTT.

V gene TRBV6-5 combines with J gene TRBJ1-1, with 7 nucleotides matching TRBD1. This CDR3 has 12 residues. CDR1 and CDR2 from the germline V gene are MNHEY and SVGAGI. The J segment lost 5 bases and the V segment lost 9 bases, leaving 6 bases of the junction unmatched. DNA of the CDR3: TGTGCCAGTTCGACAGGGCGGACTGAAGCTTTCTTT. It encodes CASSTGRTEAFF.

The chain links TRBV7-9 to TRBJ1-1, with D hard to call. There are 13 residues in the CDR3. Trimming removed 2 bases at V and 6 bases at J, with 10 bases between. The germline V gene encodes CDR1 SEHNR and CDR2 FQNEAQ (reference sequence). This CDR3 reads CASSLTEASEAFF. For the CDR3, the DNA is TGTGCCAGCAGCTTAACCGAGGCTTCTGAAGCTTTCTTT.

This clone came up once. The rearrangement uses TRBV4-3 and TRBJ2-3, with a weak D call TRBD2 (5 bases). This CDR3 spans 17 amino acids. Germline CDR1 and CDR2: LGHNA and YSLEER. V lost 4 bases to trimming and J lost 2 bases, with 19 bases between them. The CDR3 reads CASSPLSGGGPTDTQYF. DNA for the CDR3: TGCGCCAGCAGCCCTCTTTCGGGTGGAGGACCCACAGATACGCAGTATTTT.

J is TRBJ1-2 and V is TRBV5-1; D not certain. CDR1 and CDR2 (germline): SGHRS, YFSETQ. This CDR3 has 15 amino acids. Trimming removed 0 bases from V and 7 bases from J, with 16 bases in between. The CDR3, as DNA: TGCGCCAGCAGCTTGGTTGGGTCCGGCGGGGTTGGCTACACCTTC. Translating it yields CASSLVGSGGVGYTF.

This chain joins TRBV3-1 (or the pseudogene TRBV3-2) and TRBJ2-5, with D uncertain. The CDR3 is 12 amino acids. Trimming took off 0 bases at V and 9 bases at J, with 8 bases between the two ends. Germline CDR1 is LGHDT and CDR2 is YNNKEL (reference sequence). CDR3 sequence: CASSQDARAQYF. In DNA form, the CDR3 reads TGTGCCAGCAGCCAAGATGCGAGAGCCCAGTACTTC.